These T cell receptor beta chains were read from a single sample in a study of tumor-infiltrating lymphocytes in primary liver carcinoma. MiXCR, run by TCRdb on the multiplex PCR reads, gives a single entry per CDR3 protein. The sample records about 20,000 distinct CDR3 sequences, 60% to 85% being singletons. Sequenced: liver tumor tissue from sampling region 4. The receptors derive from a woman in her thirties with primary liver carcinoma and hepatitis B virus infection. The CDR3 runs from the conserved cysteine through the conserved F or W. A D gene is named only where the DNA matches it firmly. Size values are once, few and many counts, or a class for expanded clones, and some rows have none.

-	TRBV4-3	TRBJ2-7	18	-	CASSQAVMGGHISYEQYF
-	TRBV6-2/TRBV6-3	TRBJ1-1	14	TRBD1	CASNYTNRGTEAFF
-	TRBV6-5	TRBJ2-7	15	-	CANGYMDSSSYEQYF
-	TRBV11-2	TRBJ2-3	12	-	CASNLVWETQYF
once	TRBV11-1	TRBJ2-7	15	-	CASSSRDARFYEHFF
-	TRBV12-3/TRBV12-4	TRBJ1-5	16	-	CACSRLDTGADQPQHF
-	TRBV7-9	TRBJ2-2	14	-	CANILAAAPGELFF
few	TRBV4-2	TRBJ2-1	18	-	CASGQVVSVRSSYDEQFF
once	TRBV11-2	TRBJ2-7	17	-	CARSLGGTTLSSYEQYF
-	TRBV11-2	TRBJ2-2	16	-	CASSPDPQLITGELSF
-	TRBV6-6	TRBJ2-3	17	-	CGISYQTGPRRTDTQYF
-	TRBV6-5	TRBJ2-5	13	TRBD1	CALSTDRGLTQYF
-	TRBV5-6	TRBJ2-7	13	-	CASILRTGLSQYF
-	TRBV29-1	-	16	-	CSATRASGSGSDTQHF
-	TRBV11-2	TRBJ1-1	20	TRBD1	CASSARDRGCKKWSNTEVFF
-	TRBV4-2	TRBJ2-6	15	-	CTSSHEDSGANVLTF
few	TRBV6-6	TRBJ1-2	13	-	CASSYNTGAGYTF
-	TRBV4-2	TRBJ2-4	20	-	CASSQGWGQGIPLVKNIQYF
-	TRBV11-2	TRBJ2-3	15	-	CASSSQGFSTDTRYF
-	TRBV11-3	TRBJ2-1	18	TRBD2	CASSLDRTSEPTCNEQFF
-	TRBV30	TRBJ2-5	15	-	CAWKVLDAALGAQYF
-	TRBV11-2	TRBJ2-1	16	-	CASSLGMGGRYNEQFF
once	TRBV18	TRBJ2-7	14	TRBD1	CASSTGQETHEQYF
few	TRBV11-2	TRBJ2-7	15	TRBD2	CASSLDRGLVPEQYF
-	TRBV29-1	TRBJ2-1	17	TRBD2	CSVEGSRSGRASDEKLF
-	TRBV11-3	TRBJ2-1	15	TRBD2	CASSRPAGGGYEEFF
-	TRBV19	TRBJ2-2	12	-	CTSSFWTGELFF
once	TRBV12-5	TRBJ2-1	15	TRBD2	CGNGTGTTLMDELFF
-	TRBV12-3/TRBV12-4	TRBJ2-3	15	-	CVSSFPPPDTDTQYF
-	TRBV11-2	TRBJ2-7	15	-	CPSSLGVSGSYELYF
-	TRBV6-6	TRBJ2-3	17	-	CVGSYQTGTRRTDTQYF
-	TRBV4-3	TRBJ2-1	16	TRBD2	CASSQNVAGASDKQFF
-	TRBV4-3	TRBJ1-2	15	-	CASSEDWGRVNGYTF
-	TRBV29-1	TRBJ2-1	14	TRBD1	CRAATGVSSNEQSF
many	TRBV10-3	TRBJ2-5	14	-	CAISDPSKSETQYF
-	TRBV5-4	TRBJ2-3	17	-	CASSVDGHPQPTDTQYF
-	TRBV5-4	TRBJ1-6	15	-	CAGSLRAGDSSPLHF
once	TRBV11-3	TRBJ2-1	13	TRBD2	CAVFSGSGNEQFF
-	TRBV4-1	TRBJ1-2	14	TRBD1	CASSPPGQSYGYTF
-	TRBV11-2	TRBJ2-7	11	-	CARSPIGEQYF
-	TRBV5-4	TRBJ2-3	15	-	CASSSALTNTDTLYF
-	TRBV5-1	TRBJ2-3	18	-	CATFTYIYRESTSDTHYF
-	TRBV11-2	TRBJ2-1	14	TRBD2	CASSLGGTWNEQLF
-	TRBV6-5	TRBJ2-7	15	-	CASNYKDSSSYEQYF
-	TRBV11-1	TRBJ2-3	19	-	CAGSSGVSSVGALTDTQYF
-	TRBV11-1	TRBJ2-1	15	-	CASAQRSSSYNEQFF
-	TRBV11-2	TRBJ1-1	20	-	CAGSARDKGRKKWSNTEAFF
-	TRBV4-2	TRBJ1-1	16	-	CAGSPVEGRGNTKAFF
-	TRBV14	TRBJ2-2	14	-	CANSLGRNTGEPFF
-	TRBV6-1	TRBJ2-2	19	-	CASNETLPGGAANTGELFF
-	TRBV7-8	TRBJ2-3	16	TRBD2	CASSLGAGGPCDTQYF
-	TRBV29-1	TRBJ2-6	14	-	CSTPDASGASVLTF
many	TRBV20-1	TRBJ2-3	15	-	CSARDPSVETDTQYF